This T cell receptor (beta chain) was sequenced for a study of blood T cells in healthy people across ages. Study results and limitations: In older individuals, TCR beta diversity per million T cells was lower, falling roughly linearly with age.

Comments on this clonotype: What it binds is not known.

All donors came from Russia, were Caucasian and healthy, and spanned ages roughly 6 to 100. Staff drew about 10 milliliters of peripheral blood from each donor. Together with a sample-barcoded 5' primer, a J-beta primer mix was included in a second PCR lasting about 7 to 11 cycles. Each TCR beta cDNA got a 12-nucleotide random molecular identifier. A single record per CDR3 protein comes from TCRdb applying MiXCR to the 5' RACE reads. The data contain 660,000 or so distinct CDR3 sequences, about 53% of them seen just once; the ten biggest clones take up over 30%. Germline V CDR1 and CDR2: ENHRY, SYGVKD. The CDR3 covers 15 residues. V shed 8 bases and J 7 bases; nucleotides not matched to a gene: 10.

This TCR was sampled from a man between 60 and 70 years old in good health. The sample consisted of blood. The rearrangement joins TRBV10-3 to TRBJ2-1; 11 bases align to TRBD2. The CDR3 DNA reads TGTGCCATCGCCATAGCGGGGGGGCCAGGGAATGAGCAGTTCTTC. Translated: CAIAIAGGPGNEQFF.